This TCR beta chain was recovered during a study of shared clonotypes between healthy human individuals. CDR3 length equals 15 residues. V lost 2 bases, J lost 4 bases, and 5 bases stayed unmatched. CDR1 is SGHTA and CDR2 is FQGNSA in the germline V gene. Study conclusions and caveats: Relative to their counterparts shared across all four donors, non-shared clonotypes exhibited diminished generation probabilities. Sampling used blood alone; tissue repertoires probably differ.

Each subset's genomic DNA was shared equally among a number of immunoSEQ plates. Produced via immunoSEQ multiplex PCR; TCRdb's table is partial and in-frame only. The sample contains about a million clones, 76% of which appear only once. Details on this clone: What it binds is not known.

The V gene is TRBV7-2, the J gene TRBJ2-4, with 7 nucleotides matching TRBD1. The sample taken for sequencing was memory CD4+ T cells sorted from blood. The subset: CD45RA-negative fraction. This TCR was sampled from a young man in good health. CDR3 amino acids: CASSLSGTEKNIQYF. The CDR3 bases are TGTGCCAGCAGCTTATCCGGGACAGAAAAAAACATTCAGTACTTC.